This T cell receptor (beta chain) was recovered during a study of blood T cell repertoires in COVID-19. In the study overall: Italy, Spain and the United States were the sources of the convalescent and acute COVID-19 samples.

Repertoires were generated with immunoSEQ multiplex PCR, while TCRdb's copy carries only in-frame clones and drops some. The sample lists about 75,000 clones; roughly 82% were seen once. Sample: peripheral blood. This TCR derives from a woman in her 50s with acute or convalescent COVID-19.

The CDR3 DNA reads TGTGCCAGCAGCTCCCTAGCGGGAGCCCCAGATACGCAGTATTTT. It is translated as CASSSLAGAPDTQYF. The J gene is TRBJ2-3, the V gene TRBV7-2, with 10 positions matching TRBD2. This CDR3 comprises 15 residues. J lost 4 bases, V lost 4 bases, and 5 bases had no gene match. From germline, CDR1 is SGHTA and CDR2 FQGNSA.